The present entry profiles one T cell receptor (beta chain) with its context. This clone appeared a single time. Its antigen is not yet known. The sample holds no much larger clone one base away, and base qualities are not on file. CD8 naive samples consisted of CD45RO-negative cells that were positively selected for CCR7, yielding a CD45RA+CCR7+ population without TemRA cells. The donors were healthy, HIV-negative adults with no recently reported acute infections or vaccinations. Every donor was a Caucasian adult residing in Nashville, Tennessee, USA. After blood collection by leukapheresis, PBMCs were isolated using Ficoll-Histopaque density gradient centrifugation and then cryopreserved in the vapor phase of liquid nitrogen. Purity and quantity of every magnetically sorted T cell population were checked by analytical flow cytometry. Genomic DNA was isolated from each sorted fraction and quantified by UV absorbance on a Nanodrop 2000c.

TCR CDR3 regions were amplified from genomic DNA by multiplex PCR using the deep immunoSEQ assay. Extracted genomic DNA from each cell subset was spread evenly across all wells of several immunoSEQ 96-well plates, with each plate serving as a replicate. For sorted subsets, 150 to 250 ng of genomic DNA, equivalent to roughly 30,000 T cell genomes, went into each replicate PCR. The purified libraries were quantified using a Qubit 3.0 fluorometer, sized with a Bioanalyzer 2100, and then quantified again using the KAPA Library Quantification kit. Every immunoSEQ 96-well plate was sequenced on a separate single-read 150-cycle Illumina NextSeq 550 flow cell. For the original study's pipeline: Because only junctional sequences without quality scores were contained in the immunoSEQ output, filtering matching that applied to full-length reads could not be performed. Sequences were annotated with PyIR, a Python wrapper for IgBLAST v1.9, and V/J genes and CDR3 were assigned using IMGT germline references. Reads were filtered out if the reads had weak V/J assignments (E-value above 1e-6), no CDR3, stop codons, out-of-frame junctions, or ambiguous translated residues. V3J clonotypes were defined as sequences sharing an identical inferred V gene, J gene, and CDR3 amino acid sequence. Percentage overlap between repertoires was computed as shared unique clonotypes divided by the size of the smaller repertoire. Repertoire richness was assessed with RTK rarefaction, the Chao1 estimator, and Recon v2.1 estimates of unobserved clonotypes. For all TCRbeta clonotypes obtained by the gDNA method from a handful of donors, generation probabilities were computed with OLGA. TCRdb stores this immuneACCESS table with in-frame sequences only. Part of the clones is absent; in the studies checked, under half of the shortfall reflects unresolved V genes, and no reason is known for the rest. Clone size and the V and J calls come from that table; the DNA yielded D and trimming. This sample holds roughly 2.1 million clones; about 92% were observed only once. The top ten clones comprise 1.7% of the sample.

The germline V end is reduced by 3 bases and the J end by 8 bases; junction bases left unmatched: 13. Including cysteine and phenylalanine, the CDR3 has 16 amino acids. Just the 48-base CDR3 DNA is kept, in frame starting at base 1. In the germline V gene, CDR1 corresponds to SNHLY and CDR2 to FYNNEI. The entry originates in a study of shared clonotypes between healthy human individuals (dated by TCRdb to about 2020). Broadly, across the study: A few men and two women, aged 18 to 49 years, made up the cohort. For each donor, CD4 naive and CD4 memory were each run on three plates, CD8 naive on two plates, and CD8 memory on one plate. To increase sequencing depth and limit assay-specific biases, different laboratories used diverse techniques to prepare libraries and sequence TCR repertoires. To estimate repertoire size and how much clonotypes are shared between individuals, the study performed deep sequencing of blood TCR repertoires from a handful of healthy adults. Each donor's leukapheresis produced roughly between about 0.9 and 9.5 billion PBMCs. Overall study results and their limits: Estimated clonotype richness was generally larger for naive than for memory subsets. Based on pairwise subsampling, the degree of clonotype sharing among donors was expected to be affected by sequencing depth. Sampling was restricted to blood, and TCR repertoires in tissue are likely to differ from TCR repertoires in blood. Even with the large sequencing depth, rarefaction of the sorted-subset datasets indicated that sequencing was incomplete. Compared with non-shared clonotypes, the clonotypes found in all four sorted-subset donors had higher generation probabilities. Across a handful of donors, roughly 5.4% of naive CD4, roughly 3.4% of naive CD8, 2% to 2.5% of memory CD4, and approximately 0.4% of memory CD8 clonotypes were shared. The small number of donors limited the genetic and exposure-history diversity represented.

The source is a man aged 18 to 29 in good health. Some clones in this sample may be carry-over from other donors' samples. The chain links TRBV2 with TRBJ2-1, with TRBD1 matching 7 junction bases. The sample comprised naive CD8+ T cells from PBMCs. The sample's cell subset or site label, decoded: CD45RA+CCR7+. The base sequence is TGTGCCAGCAGTGATCTCGACAGGGCCCCAGGGGATGAGCAGTTCTTC. It translates to CASSDLDRAPGDEQFF.